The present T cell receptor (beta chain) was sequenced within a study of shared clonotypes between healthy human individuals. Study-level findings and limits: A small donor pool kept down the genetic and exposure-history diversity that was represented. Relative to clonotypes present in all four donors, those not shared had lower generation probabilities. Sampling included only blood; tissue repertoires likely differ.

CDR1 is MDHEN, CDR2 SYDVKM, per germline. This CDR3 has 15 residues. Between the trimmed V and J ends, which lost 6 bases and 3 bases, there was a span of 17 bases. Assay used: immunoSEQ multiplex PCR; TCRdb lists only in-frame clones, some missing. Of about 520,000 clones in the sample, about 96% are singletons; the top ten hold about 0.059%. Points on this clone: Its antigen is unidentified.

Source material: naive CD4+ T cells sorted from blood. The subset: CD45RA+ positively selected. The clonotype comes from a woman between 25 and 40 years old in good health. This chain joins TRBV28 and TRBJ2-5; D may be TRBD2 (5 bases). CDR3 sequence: CASSNPSGVKETQYF. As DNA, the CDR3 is TGTGCCAGCAGCAACCCCTCCGGGGTGAAAGAGACCCAGTACTTC.